Below are 21 T cell receptor beta chains sequenced from a single sample in a study of spatial heterogeneity in lung cancer. Regarding the study as a whole: Mutation counts in tumors were tracked by counts of expanded intratumoral alpha and beta TCRs.

Using its own MiXCR run on the 5' RACE reads, TCRdb lists one record per CDR3 protein. The data contain approximately 94,000 distinct CDR3 sequences, 4.4% of them singletons. Time point denoted: sample taken at primary tumor resection. The antigens these receptors bind are not known. The sequencing here drew on lung tumor tissue, taken at surgery. These TCRs come from a male donor with early-stage non-small cell lung cancer.

This clonotype was observed many times. The genes are TRBV28 and TRBJ2-4; D possibly matches TRBD1 or TRBD2 (6 bases each). CDR1 MDHEN and CDR2 SYDVKM come from the germline V gene. V shed 5 bases and J shed 1 base, with 18 bases lying between them. The length of the CDR3 is 17 residues. The CDR3 loop is CASSSRGLDGAKNIQYF. Written as DNA, the CDR3 is TGTGCCAGCAGTAGCAGGGGACTTGATGGGGCCAAAAACATTCAGTACTTC. Variable domain in full (rest from reference TRBV28 and TRBJ2-4): DVKVTQSSRYLVKRTGEKVFLECVQDMDHENMFWYRQDPGLGLRLIYFSYDVKMKEKGDIPEGYSVSREKKERFSLILESASTNQTSMYLCASSSRGLDGAKNIQYFGAGTRLSVL.

This clonotype occurred many times. The rearrangement uses TRBV3-1 and TRBJ1-1, with D perhaps TRBD1 (5 bases). Germline CDR1 is LGHDT and CDR2 is YNNKEL (reference sequence). CDR3 length: 15 residues. V was clipped by 4 bases and J by 0 bases, with 12 bases between them. The CDR3 DNA follows: TGTGCCAGCAGCCCAGATGAGGGGATGAACACTGAAGCTTTCTTT. Protein product: CASSPDEGMNTEAFF.

This clonotype was counted at least ten times. The rearrangement joins TRBV30 to TRBJ2-7; tentative D call: TRBD1 (5 bases). This CDR3 comprises 14 residues. CDR1 and CDR2 (germline): GTSNPN, SVGIG (reference sequence). V lost 4 bases, J lost 4 bases, and 17 bases lay in between. The CDR3: CAWTRQGRLYEQYF. Here the CDR3 DNA reads TGTGCCTGGACCCGCCAGGGCAGATTATACGAGCAGTACTTC.

There are many counts of this clonotype. The CDR3 reads CASSSPPGSYEQYF. CDR3 bases: TGTGCCAGCAGTTCCCCCCCGGGATCCTACGAGCAGTACTTC. The gene calls are TRBV27 and TRBJ2-7; perhaps TRBD2 as D (5 bases). CDR1 MNHEY and CDR2 SMNVEV come from the germline V gene (reference sequence). CDR3 length: 14 amino acids. Trimming pared 4 bases from V and 1 base from J, leaving 11 bases between.

This clonotype was seen more than once but under ten times. V is TRBV29-1 and J is TRBJ2-3, with TRBD1 identical over 7 bases. Germline loops: CDR1 SQVTM, CDR2 ANQGSEA. V lost 4 bases to trimming and J lost 3 bases; unmatched junction nucleotides: 4. CDR3 size: 13 residues. CDR3 region: CSVVDRVTDTQYF. DNA for the CDR3: TGCAGCGTTGTTGACAGGGTGACAGATACGCAGTATTTT.

This chain joins TRBV12-3 or TRBV12-4 and TRBJ2-3; 9 positions match TRBD2. With V trimmed by 6 bases and J by 7 bases, 14 bases remained unmatched. The length of the CDR3 is 16 residues. Written as DNA, the CDR3 is TGTGCCAGCAGGCTCGGAAGACCGGGACTAGCTTATACGCAGTATTTT. Amino acid sequence: CASRLGRPGLAYTQYF.

This clonotype was seen many times. This CDR3 reads CASADRIESPLHF. The CDR3, as DNA: TGTGCCAGCGCGGACCGGATAGAATCACCCCTCCACTTT. This chain connects TRBV6-5 to TRBJ1-6; unclear D gene. The CDR3 has 13 residues. Deletions cut 8 bases from V and 10 bases from J, with 15 bases between. Germline CDR1 reads MNHEY; CDR2 reads SVGAGI.

This clonotype was seen repeatedly, ten times or more. The chain is built from TRBV28 and TRBJ1-1; D is possibly TRBD1 (6 bases). The CDR3 length is 13 residues. V was clipped by 7 bases and J by 8 bases, with 17 bases between them. Germline loops: CDR1 MDHEN, CDR2 SYDVKM. Here the CDR3 DNA reads TGTGCCAGCATCGCCTCTGACGACAGGGAAGCTTTCTTT. It specifies CASIASDDREAFF.

This rearrangement joins TRBV5-1 to TRBJ2-3; D remains ambiguous. This CDR3 contains 15 residues. V was clipped by 1 base and J by 2 bases, with 11 bases between them. Germline V gene lookup returns CDR1 SGHRS and CDR2 YFSETQ. This CDR3 is CASSLLNHPTDTQYF. CDR3 bases: TGCGCCAGCAGCTTGCTCAATCACCCCACAGATACGCAGTATTTT.

The CDR3 protein is CSAASGRGTNEQFF. In nucleotides, the CDR3 is TGCAGTGCTGCCAGCGGGAGGGGGACTAATGAGCAGTTCTTC. J is TRBJ2-1 and V is TRBV20-1, with TRBD2 matching over 10 bases. V was pared by 5 bases and J by 7 bases, with 8 bases of the junction left unmatched. The germline V gene encodes CDR1 DFQATT and CDR2 SNEGSKA (reference sequence). CDR3 length: 14 amino acids.

This clonotype appeared many times. The genes are TRBV24-1 and TRBJ2-2, with D uncertain. Germline V gene sequence: CDR1 KGHDR, CDR2 SFDVKD. V shed 0 bases and J shed 0 bases, with 7 bases lying between them. The CDR3 sequence is 16 residues long. The CDR3 region is CATSDLQRTNTGELFF. DNA of the CDR3: TGTGCCACCAGTGATTTGCAACGTACGAACACCGGGGAGCTGTTTTTT.

This clonotype was picked up many times. The J gene is TRBJ2-4, the V gene TRBV7-2, with D uncertain. Germline CDR1 and CDR2: SGHTA and FQGNSA. V was trimmed by 0 bases and J by 6 bases, leaving 12 bases between them. The CDR3 is made up of 15 amino acids. DNA for the CDR3: TGTGCCAGCAGCTTAGCCGCAACTCAAGGAAACATTCAGTACTTC. It is translated as CASSLAATQGNIQYF.

This clonotype occurred many times. The V gene is TRBV3-1, the J gene TRBJ2-1, with unresolved D. V lost 3 bases and J 4 bases, leaving 13 bases between the germline ends. The length of the CDR3 is 15 residues. Per germline, CDR1 LGHDT and CDR2 YNNKEL (reference sequence). CDR3 residues: CASSQERRTYNEQFF. CDR3 DNA: TGTGCCAGCAGCCAGGAGAGACGCACTTACAATGAGCAGTTCTTC.

This clonotype was recorded many times. The V call is TRBV28, the J call TRBJ1-3, with D unresolved. V lost 3 bases, J lost 12 bases, and 15 bases lay in between. The CDR3 is 13 amino acids. Germline CDR1 is MDHEN and CDR2 is SYDVKM. This chain's CDR3 is CASSFTALANIYF. DNA of the CDR3: TGTGCCAGCAGTTTTACGGCCCTCGCAAACATATATTTT.

The chain has TRBV7-8 and TRBJ1-1; D is unclear. Trimming removed 1 base at V and 4 bases at J, with 7 bases between. The CDR3 consists of 13 residues. Germline V gene lookup returns CDR1 SGHVS and CDR2 FQNEAQ. The CDR3 DNA follows: TGTGCCAGCAGCTTAGACGGGAGCACTGAAGCTTTCTTT. This translates into CASSLDGSTEAFF.

This clonotype was recorded at least ten times. The chain couples TRBV27 to TRBJ2-1; the match to TRBD2 covers 16 bases. Per the germline V gene, CDR1 is MNHEY and CDR2 is SMNVEV (reference sequence). V was clipped by 3 bases and J by 8 bases; unmatched bases: 7. The CDR3 length is 17 residues. In DNA, the CDR3 is TGTGCCAGCAGTTTTATGGGACTAGCGGGAGGGAATGATGAGCAGTTCTTC. Amino acids: CASSFMGLAGGNDEQFF.

The V gene is TRBV9, the J gene TRBJ2-3, with D perhaps TRBD1 (5 bases). This CDR3 has 14 residues. Trimming pared 2 bases from V and 4 bases from J, leaving 11 bases between. CDR1 and CDR2 from the germline V gene are SGDLS and YYNGEE. CDR3 residues: CASSVRVDPDTQYF. CDR3 DNA sequence: TGTGCCAGCAGCGTCAGGGTTGACCCAGATACGCAGTATTTT.

The DNA of the CDR3 is TGTGCCAGCAGCTTATTCGAGGGTGAAAAACTGTTTTTT. This sequence encodes CASSLFEGEKLFF. The chain has TRBV7-9 and TRBJ1-4, with D unclear. The CDR3 is 13 amino acids. The V end was cut by 2 bases, the J end by 7 bases, with 8 bases between. Germline V gene data show CDR1 as SEHNR and CDR2 as FQNEAQ (reference sequence).

There are many counts of this clonotype. The chain combines TRBV9 with TRBJ2-1, with D perhaps given as TRBD1 or TRBD2 (6 bases each). Germline V gives CDR1 SGDLS, CDR2 YYNGEE. Trimming shortened V by 2 bases and J by 8 bases, and 14 bases separated the two germline ends. This CDR3 has 14 amino acids. The CDR3 DNA is TGTGCCAGCAGCGTGAGAGCTAGGGGGGATGAGCAGTTCTTC. Translation gives CASSVRARGDEQFF.

In this sample, this clonotype turned up many times. The V gene is TRBV7-8, the J gene TRBJ2-6, with D perhaps assigned TRBD1 or TRBD2 (6 bases each). Germline V lookup: CDR1 SGHVS, CDR2 FQNEAQ. V lost 0 bases, J lost 2 bases, and 17 bases lay in between. The CDR3 loop spans 19 amino acids. CDR3 in DNA: TGTGCCAGCAGCTTAGCGTTATGGGGGGCTAGGGCTGGGGCCAACGTCCTGACTTTC. It codes for CASSLALWGARAGANVLTF. Full variable domain (remainder filled in from reference TRBV7-8 and TRBJ2-6): GAGVSQSPRYKVAKRGQDVALRCDPISGHVSLFWYQQALGQGPEFLTYFQNEAQLDKSGLPSDRFFAERPEGSVSTLKIQRTQQEDSAVYLCASSLALWGARAGANVLTFGAGSRLTVL.

The rearrangement links TRBV3-1 to TRBJ2-5; D ambiguous. Germline CDR1 LGHDT, CDR2 YNNKEL (reference sequence). This CDR3 is built from 12 residues. Deletions cut 4 bases from V and 4 bases from J, with 7 bases between. For the CDR3, the DNA is TGTGCCAGCAGCCTTGAAGTAGAGACCCAGTACTTC. It yields the protein CASSLEVETQYF.